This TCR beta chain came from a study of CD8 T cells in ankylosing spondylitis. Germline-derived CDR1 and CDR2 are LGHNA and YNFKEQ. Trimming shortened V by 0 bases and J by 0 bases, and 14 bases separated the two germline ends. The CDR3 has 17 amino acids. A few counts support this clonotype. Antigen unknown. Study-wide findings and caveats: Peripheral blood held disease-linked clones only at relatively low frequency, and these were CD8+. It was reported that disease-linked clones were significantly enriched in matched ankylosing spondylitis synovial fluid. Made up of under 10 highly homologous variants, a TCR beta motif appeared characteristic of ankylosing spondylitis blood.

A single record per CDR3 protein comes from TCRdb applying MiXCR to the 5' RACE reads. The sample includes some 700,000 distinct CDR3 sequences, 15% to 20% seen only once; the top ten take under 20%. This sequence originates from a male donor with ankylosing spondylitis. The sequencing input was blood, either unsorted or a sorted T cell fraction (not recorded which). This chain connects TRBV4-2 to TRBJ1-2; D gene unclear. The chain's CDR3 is CASSQESRTSSNYGYTF. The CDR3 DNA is TGTGCCAGCAGCCAAGAGTCTCGGACCTCCTCTAACTATGGCTACACCTTC.